Below, one TCR beta chain is given with its context. Antigen: not known. Primers for the PCR totalled 60 Vbeta and 13 Jbeta. Profiled with immunoSEQ multiplex PCR; TCRdb holds only in-frame clones, not every one. The sample gives 90,000 to 150,000 clones, less than 20% of which show up once; about 2% is in the top ten. The sample comes from a study of cytomegalovirus exposure and HLA in healthy donors. The study's findings and limits: A later analysis revealed that TCR association rates differed between HLA loci, peaking at DRB1 and bottoming out at HLA-C. Presence/absence analyses assumed roughly uniform sequencing depth across donors, which may not hold.

The CDR3 has 15 amino acids. Trimming at V came to 4 bases and at J to 4 bases, leaving 2 bases not matched to a gene. Germline CDR1 and CDR2: SGHTA and FQGNSA. The sequenced sample was PBMCs. The rearrangement joins TRBV7-2 to TRBJ2-2; 11 bases fit TRBD2. The sequence derives from a woman younger than 35 in good health and CMV-seronegative. The CDR3, as DNA: TGTGCCAGCAGCTCCGGGACTAGCGGCACCGGGGAGCTGTTTTTT. This encodes CASSSGTSGTGELFF.